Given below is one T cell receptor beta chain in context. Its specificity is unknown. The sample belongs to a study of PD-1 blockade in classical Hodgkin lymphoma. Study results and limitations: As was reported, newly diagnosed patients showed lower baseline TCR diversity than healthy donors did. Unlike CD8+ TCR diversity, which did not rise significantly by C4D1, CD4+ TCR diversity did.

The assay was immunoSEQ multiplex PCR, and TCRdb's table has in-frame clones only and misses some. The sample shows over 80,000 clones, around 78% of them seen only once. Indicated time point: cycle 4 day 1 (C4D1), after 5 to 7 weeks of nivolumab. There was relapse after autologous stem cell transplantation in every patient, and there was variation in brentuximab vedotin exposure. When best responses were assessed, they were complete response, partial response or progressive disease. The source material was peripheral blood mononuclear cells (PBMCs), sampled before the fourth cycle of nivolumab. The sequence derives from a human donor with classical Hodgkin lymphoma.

CDR3 loop: CASSQERGQSNEKLFF. The CDR3 coding sequence is TGTGCCAGCAGCCAAGAAAGGGGACAAAGTAATGAAAAACTGTTTTTT. The gene calls are TRBV4-2 and TRBJ1-4, with TRBD1 as a possible D gene (6 bases). The CDR3 loop spans 16 amino acids. CDR1 LGHNA and CDR2 YNFKEQ come from the germline V gene. Deletions cut 0 bases from V and 4 bases from J, with 12 bases between.